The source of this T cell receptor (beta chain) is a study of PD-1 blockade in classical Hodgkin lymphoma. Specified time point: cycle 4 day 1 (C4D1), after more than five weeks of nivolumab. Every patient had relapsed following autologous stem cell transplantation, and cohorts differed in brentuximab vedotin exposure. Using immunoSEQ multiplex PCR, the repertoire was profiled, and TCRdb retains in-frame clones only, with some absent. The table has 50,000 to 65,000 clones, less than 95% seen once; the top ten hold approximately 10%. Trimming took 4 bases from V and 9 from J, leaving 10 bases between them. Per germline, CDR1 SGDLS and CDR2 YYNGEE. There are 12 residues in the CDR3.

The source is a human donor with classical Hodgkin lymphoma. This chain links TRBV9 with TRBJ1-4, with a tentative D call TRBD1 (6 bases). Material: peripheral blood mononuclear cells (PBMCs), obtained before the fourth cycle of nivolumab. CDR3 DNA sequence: TGTGCCAGCAGCCCCGGGACACAAAAACTGTTTTTT. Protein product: CASSPGTQKLFF.